This entry lists 3 T cell receptor beta chains sequenced from one sample in a study of Graves' ophthalmopathy and Graves' hyperthyroidism. RNA transcripts served as template for amplifying TCR beta CDR3 sequences. Second-round multiplex PCR came after first-round RT-PCR with HTBI primers. TCRdb ran MiXCR on the multiplex PCR reads and lists one entry per CDR3 protein. The sample has about 400,000 distinct CDR3 sequences; 15% to 20% are singletons. Sequencing used peripheral blood. The receptors originated from a woman in her late teens or twenties with Graves' ophthalmopathy.

This clonotype was detected many times. The chain joins TRBV6-1 to TRBJ2-3, with 10 bases lining up with TRBD1. From germline, CDR1 is MNHNS and CDR2 SASEGT. V lost 7 bases to trimming and J lost 5 bases; unmatched junction nucleotides: 9. This CDR3 comprises 15 residues. The CDR3 DNA follows: TGTGCCAGCAACGAGGGACAGGGGTGGGTAGATACGCAGTATTTT. This translates into CASNEGQGWVDTQYF.

The chain is built from TRBV30 and TRBJ1-5; D may correspond to TRBD1 or TRBD2 (5 bases each). The DNA matches TRBJ2-3 better at its end, which makes the J call doubtful. CDR1 is GTSNPN, CDR2 SVGIG, per germline (reference sequence). There are 12 residues in the CDR3. For the CDR3, the DNA is TGTGCCTGGAGTGTGGGGGATCAGCCCCAGTATTTT. This gives the protein CAWSVGDQPQYF.

In this sample, this clonotype turned up many times. The CDR3 is CSVISGTGELFF. Here the CDR3 DNA reads TGCAGCGTAATCAGCGGCACCGGGGAGCTGTTTTTT. The V call is TRBV29-1, the J call TRBJ2-2; perhaps TRBD2 as D (5 bases). Trimming pared 6 bases from V and 4 bases from J, leaving 9 bases between. The CDR3 consists of 12 residues. Germline V lookup: CDR1 SQVTM, CDR2 ANQGSEA.